Listed below are T cell receptor beta chains from one sample, sequenced in a study of cytomegalovirus exposure and HLA in healthy donors. Clones were read by immunoSEQ multiplex PCR, and TCRdb kept only the in-frame ones, dropping some. The table records 60,000 to 100,000 clones, around 81% of them present only once. What was sequenced was PBMCs. The receptors derive from a man between 35 and 55 years old in good health and CMV-seronegative. Each CDR3 is given with its conserved first and last residue. A D gene is named only where the DNA matches it firmly. Rows may omit the clone size; those that give it use once, few, many or a size class.

clone_size	v_call	j_call	d_call	cdr3_nt	cdr3_aa
NA	TRBV7-6	TRBJ2-1	TRBD2	TGTGCCAGCAGCTCCAGGGGTCTAGCGGGAGTAGATGAGCAGTTCTTC	CASSSRGLAGVDEQFF
NA	TRBV5-6	TRBJ1-5	TRBD1	TGTGCCACCAGGACAGGGGCCAGCAATCAGCCCCAGCATTTT	CATRTGASNQPQHF
NA	TRBV7-3	TRBJ2-5	TRBD1	TGTGCCAGCAGCTTATCTGGGACAGGGGGTGGAGAGACCCAGTACTTC	CASSLSGTGGGETQYF
few	TRBV10-3	TRBJ1-2	TRBD1	TGTGCCATCAGTGAGTCGAGACAGGGCTTAAACTATGGCTACACCTTC	CAISESRQGLNYGYTF
NA	TRBV11-1	TRBJ2-7	TRBD2	TGTGCCAGCAGCCCCCTAGCGGGAGGGCCCTACGAGCAGTACTTC	CASSPLAGGPYEQYF
NA	TRBV15	TRBJ2-1	NA	TGTGCCACCAGCAGGGGGACACGGGACACTGAGCAGTTCTTC	CATSRGTRDTEQFF
few	TRBV11-3	TRBJ2-7	TRBD1	TGTGCCAGCAGCTTTATGACAGGGGAAACGTACGAGCAGTACTTC	CASSFMTGETYEQYF
few	TRBV6-1	TRBJ1-5	NA	TGTGCCAGCAGTGAACGGGCGGACATAAGCAATCAGCCCCAGCATTTT	CASSERADISNQPQHF
NA	TRBV6-1	TRBJ2-1	TRBD2	TGTGCCAGCAGCACACAAGCGGGAGTCAACAATGAGCAGTTCTTC	CASSTQAGVNNEQFF
NA	TRBV5-1	TRBJ2-1	TRBD2	TGCGCCAGCAGCTTGGATGGCGGGGGGGATGAGCAGTTCTTC	CASSLDGGGDEQFF
NA	TRBV25-1	TRBJ2-3	TRBD2	TGTGCCAGCAATTTAGCGGGACGCACAGATACGCAGTATTTT	CASNLAGRTDTQYF
few	TRBV6-6	TRBJ1-1	TRBD1	TGTGCCAGCAGCCCCCCGGGACAGGGGAGGCCTGAAGCTTTCTTT	CASSPPGQGRPEAFF
few	TRBV28	TRBJ2-7	TRBD1	TGTGCCAGCAGGGGGACAGGGACAACCTACGAGCAGTACTTC	CASRGTGTTYEQYF
NA	TRBV30	TRBJ2-6	NA	TGTGCCTGGGGGCACAGCTCTGGGGCCAACGTCCTGACTTTC	CAWGHSSGANVLTF
NA	TRBV28	TRBJ2-5	NA	TGTGCCAGCACATCGACAGAAGAGACCCAGTACTTC	CASTSTEETQYF
NA	TRBV6-1	TRBJ2-1	TRBD2	TGTGCCAGCAGTAAGGGACTAGTTGGAGAGCAGTTCTTC	CASSKGLVGEQFF
NA	TRBV5-5	TRBJ2-1	TRBD2	TGTGCCAGCAGCGGGTTAGCGGGAGCGGCCTACAATGAGCAGTTCTTC	CASSGLAGAAYNEQFF